This T cell receptor (beta chain) was retrieved from a study of cytomegalovirus exposure and HLA in healthy donors (dated by TCRdb to 2016 to 2017). About the investigation overall: An earlier analysis of several hundred of the donors reported under 300 Gb of sequence data and 95 million to 130 million unique TCR beta sequences obtained from approximately 180 million T cells. An early release that covered about 600 HLA-typed donors contained approximately 300 gigabases of sequencing data and 65 million to 100 million unique TCR sequences. Of the 300 to 500 genotyped donors, 65% to 90% were placed in the genetic ancestry cluster associated with self-reported Caucasian donors. The study aimed to test whether signatures of past pathogen exposure could be identified by cataloging public T cell receptors. The study used immunosequencing to profile the T cell repertoires of several hundred subjects and linked those repertoires to cytomegalovirus serostatus. In addition to the first cohort of 650 to 800 subjects, a separate validation cohort of 120 different subjects was used. To predict cytomegalovirus infection status, the study combined high-throughput TCR immunosequencing, statistical association of individual TCRs with disease status, and machine learning. A later analysis re-analyzed previously published TCR beta repertoires from several hundred donors and added high-resolution HLA genotyping to study TCR occurrence patterns. Rather than using new phenotypic data, the later analysis identified candidate immune exposures from TCR beta sequences and from how often those sequences occurred across donors. To decide whether each TCR beta V gene segment behaved as functional or pseudogenic, an earlier analysis of some 600 of the donors relied on high-throughput TCR beta sequencing. Alongside the repertoire data, information on donor age, sex, ethnicity and CMV serostatus was compiled. Genome-wide SNP genotypes for about three fifths of the 666 donors were used in a later genetic analysis, which treated that subset as a discovery cohort. Every repertoire in the discovery cohort had been generated on one and the same sequencing platform. HLA typing covered class I and class II loci at four-digit resolution. Typing coverage varied by locus: about 629-630 donors for A, B, C, DRB1 and DQB1; some 520 for DQA1; more than 600 for DPA1; approximately 490 for DPB1. Because of strong linkage in the cohort, five DR-DQ haplotypes were treated as single units for association and clustering. On average, 235,054 unique TCR beta nucleotide sequences were sequenced per donor among 350 to 400 genotyped donors of the cohort, with roughly 19% of those sequences being non-productive. Summary of the overall study and its limitations: HLA typing was unavailable for some donors at each locus, so association tests used only the typed subset. Most TCR sequences were observed very rarely across donors, whereas some public TCRs were present in many individuals. Several of the top co-occurrence clusters appeared to be linked to parvovirus B19, influenza, CMV and Epstein-Barr virus, according to a later analysis. Broadly in line with IMGT annotations, most TCR beta V segments showed up in productive rearrangements about 90% or about 30% of the time in an earlier analysis of under 700 of the donors. Because the 87-base-pair reads could not distinguish some IMGT-functional V segments, including TRBV6-2 and TRBV6-3, those segments were excluded. The authors suggested that the approach could potentially be generalized to other disease states and immunological phenotypes. A few of the identified cytomegalovirus-associated TCR beta chains were confirmed in vitro to be specific for cytomegalovirus antigens. The classifier was reported to diagnose cytomegalovirus status with high specificity and sensitivity in both the original cohort and the validation cohort. The study gave a list of 150 to 200 TCR beta chains associated with cytomegalovirus. The cohort was sequenced for TCR beta chains only, and without alpha or paired-chain data the features that could be detected were limited. The presence/absence analyses assumed that sequencing depth was roughly uniform across donors, and that assumption may not be true. In a later analysis, TCR association rates were found to vary across HLA loci, with the most associated TCRs seen for DRB1 alleles and the fewest for HLA-C alleles. Compared with equally common non-associated chains, HLA-associated TCR beta chains in a later analysis were more clonally expanded and had lower generation probabilities. In a later genetic analysis, fewer N-insertions in productive TCRs were reported among donors in an Asian-associated ancestry cluster than the approximately 630-donor mean. The earlier analysis of 450 to 700 of the donors excluded roughly 17 rarely observed V segments, including chromosome 9 orphons, because counts were too low. Assigning TCR associations to individual alleles was difficult when HLA alleles, especially DR and DQ, strongly co-occurred. In a later analysis, most CMV-associated TCR beta chains were found to appear HLA-restricted, with HLA associations seemingly driven largely by CMV exposure. The sequencing pipeline was judged likely to have produced a cluster of highly shared sequence variants as a technical artifact. A later analysis associated 16,951 TCR beta sequences with specific HLA alleles at a false discovery rate of 0.05. For the cohort, immune exposure information was limited to CMV serostatus. A further reported finding was that TCR beta sequences accurately predicted the HLA-A and HLA-B alleles for most subjects in the first cohort. V-gene and J-gene trimming of TCR beta chains was associated with a missense DCLRE1C variant in a later genetic analysis, and the association was replicated in an independent cohort. Linkage disequilibrium might explain the correlated functional status among segregating V segments, but an unknown experimental factor could not be ruled out.

This clone was counted between two and nine times. Its recognized antigen is unknown. Qualities for individual bases were not recorded, and no much larger clone is one base off. The CDR3 starts with the cysteine, ends with the phenylalanine, and has 15 residues. Only the CDR3 DNA is retained, 45 bases long and in frame from the first base. Deletion took 2 bases off V and 0 bases off J, with a span of 11 bases between the germline ends. Sequences LNHDA (CDR1) and SQIVND (CDR2) are obtained from the germline V gene (reference sequence). The method behind the library was the immunoSEQ multiplex PCR assay. The multiplex PCR relied on a mix of 60 forward primers for TCR Vbeta segments and 13 reverse primers for TCR Jbeta segments. The CDR3 region of rearranged TCR beta genes was amplified from genomic DNA with a multiplex PCR assay. On the Illumina HiSeq System, the amplified TCR beta libraries were sequenced as 87-base-pair reads. As for the authors' bioinformatics: Across the 640 or so repertoires, a later analysis counted tens of millions of unique TCR beta chains, around 11 million of which were shared by at least two donors. Raw reads were error-corrected and collapsed into unique sequences by a nearest-neighbor algorithm in which closely related sequences were merged to remove PCR and sequencing errors. V, D and J gene segments were assigned by aligning CDR3 sequences to IMGT reference sequences. For a sequence to be retained, a match of at least six nucleotides to both a V gene segment and a J gene segment was required. A rearrangement counted as productive if the CDR3 had no stop codons and remained in frame with V and J, and every other rearrangement counted as non-productive. Following IMGT convention, CDR3 was defined as the stretch from the second conserved V-encoded cysteine up to the conserved J-encoded phenylalanine. The earlier analysis of some 600 of the donors excluded sequences that lacked an unambiguous match to a single V gene segment. An earlier analysis of 550 to 650 of the donors classified V segments as functional when productive rearrangements were above 56.7% and as segregating when the standard deviation between donors was above 5%. To diagnose cytomegalovirus status from the catalog of TCR beta chain sequences, a statistical classification framework was built. In a later analysis, V and J genes were assigned by comparing TCR nucleotide sequences against IMGT/GENE-DB human TR gene sequences. The TCRdist pipeline was used in a later analysis to assign CDR3 sequences and most-parsimonious VDJ recombination scenarios. In a later analysis, each TCR beta chain was defined by its CDR3 amino acid sequence together with its V-gene family, and reads lacking a unique V-gene family were excluded. As a way to deal with suspected cross-contamination and a sequencing artifact, a later analysis dropped hundreds of nucleotide sequences that were highly shared and had low generation probability. In a later analysis, a clonal expansion index for each public chain was calculated from normalized within-repertoire ranks of inferred template counts. Generation probabilities in a later analysis came from a VDJ recombination model fitted to out-of-frame rearrangements, and those results were checked against IGoR. A later analysis scored TCR-TCR, TCR-HLA and TCR-CMV co-occurrence with hypergeometric tests, applying a repertoire-size bias correction to TCR pairs. A later analysis estimated false discovery rates by permuting HLA or CMV assignments 20 times. A later analysis grouped co-occurring TCRs with DBSCAN, adding TCRdist sequence similarity when clustering within HLA-allele-positive subsets. For co-occurrence clustering, repertoires with fewer than 30,000 or more than 120,000 public chains were excluded, along with four or five repertoires with anomalous nucleotide sharing. Held by TCRdb, this immuneACCESS table contains in-frame sequences only and omits some clones. Under half of the omission traces to an unresolved V gene where checked; the cause of the rest is unknown. V, J and clone size were drawn from that table, and D and trimming were deduced from the DNA. This sample has about 160,000 clones in its table, and 60% to 80% of those were observed once. The top ten clonotypes cover about 1.3% of the sample.

The cohort comprised several hundred healthy bone marrow donors. All cohort members were sampled while nominally healthy, although unrecorded immune exposures were likely present. The donor tested CMV seronegative, placing the donor among the 352 seronegative members of the cohort. Each donor provided a peripheral blood sample, and peripheral blood mononuclear cells were used for TCR beta sequencing. Genomic DNA extraction from the blood cell samples was performed with the Qiagen DNeasy Blood Extraction Kit. This receptor was identified in a woman in her 30s in good health and CMV-seronegative. The specimen was PBMCs. The chain employs TRBV19 and TRBJ2-7; no D gene can be assigned with confidence. The DNA sequence is given as TGTGCCAGTAGTATAAGAAGCAGGCCCTCCTACGAGCAGTACTTC. This sequence encodes CASSIRSRPSYEQYF.